This T cell receptor beta chain was documented in a study of shared clonotypes between healthy human individuals. Germline V CDR1 and CDR2: SNHLY, FYNNEI. This CDR3 has 12 amino acids. Trimming cost V 3 bases and J 3 bases, with 2 bases left between them. Note on this clone: Its matching antigen is unknown.

TCRdb's copy holds only in-frame clones and misses some; the assay was immunoSEQ multiplex PCR. The repertoire consists of 2 million or so clones, with approximately 95% occurring once and the leading ten covering about 1.1%. The naive CD8 subset, CD45RO-negative cells positively selected for CCR7, excluded terminally differentiated effector memory CD45RA+ cells. Study conclusions and caveats: Only blood underwent sampling, and tissue repertoires likely differ.

Sequences were obtained from naive CD8+ T cells sorted from blood. The receptor was isolated from a man aged 18 to 29 in good health. The rearrangement uses TRBV2 and TRBJ2-2, with D unclear. CDR3 residues: CASSDYTGELFF. In DNA, the CDR3 is TGTGCCAGCAGTGATTACACCGGGGAGCTGTTTTTT.